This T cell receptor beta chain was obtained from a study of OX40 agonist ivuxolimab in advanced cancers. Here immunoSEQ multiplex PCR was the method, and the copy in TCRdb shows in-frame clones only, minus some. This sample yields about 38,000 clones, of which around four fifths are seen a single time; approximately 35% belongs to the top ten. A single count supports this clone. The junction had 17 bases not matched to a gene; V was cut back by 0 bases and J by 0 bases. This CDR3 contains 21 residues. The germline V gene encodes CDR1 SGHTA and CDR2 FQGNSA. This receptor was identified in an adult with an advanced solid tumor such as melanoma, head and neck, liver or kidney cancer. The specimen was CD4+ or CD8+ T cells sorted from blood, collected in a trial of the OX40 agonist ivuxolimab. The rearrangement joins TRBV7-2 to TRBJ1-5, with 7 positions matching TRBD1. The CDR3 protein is CASSLALGGGTDKYSNQPQHF. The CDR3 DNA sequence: TGTGCCAGCAGCTTAGCGTTGGGCGGTGGGACAGACAAGTATAGCAATCAGCCCCAGCATTTT.